The rows below give T cell receptor beta chains drawn from one sample of a study of T cells after posttransplantation cyclophosphamide. The table came from immunoSEQ multiplex PCR; TCRdb's copy has only in-frame clones and leaves some out. The sample carries about 52,000 clones, 85% to 95% recorded once. Sequences were obtained from PBMCs. The source of these receptors is a woman aged 30 to 39 in good health and a related stem cell transplant donor. Both conserved end residues are part of each CDR3. Fields, in order: D gene, V gene, J gene, clone size, CDR3 DNA, CDR3 protein. A D gene is named only where the DNA matches it firmly. Expanded clones get a size class; other rows say once, few or many, or leave the size out.

TRBD1	TRBV7-9	TRBJ1-1	-	TGTGCCCCAGGGGGCGCGAACACTGAAGCTTTCTTT	CAPGGANTEAFF
-	TRBV7-6	TRBJ2-5	-	TGTGCCAGCAGCTTAGCGGGGGGCCAAGAGACCCAGTACTTC	CASSLAGGQETQYF
TRBD2	TRBV2	TRBJ2-5	once	TGTGCCAGCAGTACTAGCGGGGGGGCCGAGACCCAGTACTTC	CASSTSGGAETQYF
TRBD1	TRBV27	TRBJ1-5	-	TGTGCCAGCAGTTCGGGGTTCGGACAGGGGCTCTATAGCAATCAGCCCCAGCATTTT	CASSSGFGQGLYSNQPQHF
-	TRBV6-5	TRBJ2-3	-	TGTGCCAGCAGCCGTACTTCCGCCGATACGCAGTATTTT	CASSRTSADTQYF
-	TRBV5-6	TRBJ1-1	-	TGTGCCAGCAGCTTGCACGCCACGATCAGGGTCTCCACTGAAGCTTTCTTT	CASSLHATIRVSTEAFF
TRBD2	TRBV6-5	TRBJ2-1	once	TGTGCCAGCAGTTACTCCGGGGGGAGAAGTTACAATGAGCAGTTCTTC	CASSYSGGRSYNEQFF
TRBD2	TRBV4-2	TRBJ2-7	-	TGTGCCAGCAGCCATGGAGCGGGGGGGAATTACGAGCAGTACTTC	CASSHGAGGNYEQYF
TRBD2	TRBV5-1	TRBJ2-7	-	TGCGCCAGCAGCTTGGTGCCTAGCGGGGGGAACTACGAGCAGTACTTC	CASSLVPSGGNYEQYF
TRBD2	TRBV4-1	TRBJ2-3	-	TGCGCCAGCGAGCGGGGGGCCTCTCGGGGGGGCACAGATACGCAGTATTTT	CASERGASRGGTDTQYF
TRBD1	TRBV7-9	TRBJ2-4	-	TGTGCCAGGCCTATCGACAGGGAGTACTTC	CARPIDREYF
-	TRBV27	TRBJ2-5	-	TGTGCCAGCAGTTTGCCGGGGGACTCGGAGACCCAGTACTTC	CASSLPGDSETQYF
TRBD1	TRBV4-2	TRBJ1-1	-	TGTGCCAGCAGCCAAAAAAGCCCCACAGGGGGCGGCGACACTGAAGCTTTCTTT	CASSQKSPTGGGDTEAFF
-	TRBV5-6	TRBJ1-4	-	TGTGCCAGCAGCTTGGTTGATGGGGCGTATGAAAAACTGTTTTTT	CASSLVDGAYEKLFF
-	TRBV5-1	TRBJ1-2	-	TGCGCCAGCAGCAGATTCGACACTAGCGATGGCTACACCTTC	CASSRFDTSDGYTF
-	TRBV10-3	TRBJ2-7	-	TGTGCCATCACCGCGCAGGGTTCCTACGAGCAGTACTTC	CAITAQGSYEQYF
TRBD1	TRBV15	TRBJ2-5	once	TGTGCCACCTCACGGGACAGCCCTCAAGAGACCCAGTACTTC	CATSRDSPQETQYF
-	TRBV27	TRBJ2-4	-	TGTGCCAGCAGTCCAAAACCGGGATCGGCCAAAAACATTCAGTACTTC	CASSPKPGSAKNIQYF
-	TRBV11-2	TRBJ1-5	-	TGTGCCAGCAGCCCCCAAGGGGCTAGCAATCAGCCCCAGCATTTT	CASSPQGASNQPQHF
-	TRBV7-9	TRBJ1-6	-	TGTGCCAGCAGCTTTTTTGGCGGCGGTTCACCCCTCCACTTT	CASSFFGGGSPLHF
-	TRBV2	TRBJ1-1	-	TGTGCCAGCAGTGAAGCTAGACAACCGAACACTGAAGCTTTCTTT	CASSEARQPNTEAFF
-	TRBV6-1	TRBJ2-1	-	TGTGCCAGCAGATCCCGGGGTAACAATGAGCAGTTCTTC	CASRSRGNNEQFF
TRBD2	TRBV28	TRBJ2-3	-	TGTGCCACCTCAAGGGACAGGGCCTGGACTAGCGGGGAATTTGGCACAGATACGCAGTATTTT	CATSRDRAWTSGEFGTDTQYF
-	TRBV19	TRBJ1-2	-	TGTGCCAGTAGAGGCCTAGGCGACAGATTCTATGGCTACACCTTC	CASRGLGDRFYGYTF
TRBD1	TRBV13	TRBJ1-2	-	TGTGCCAGCAGCTTAGACAGGGGCTGGTTTGACTATGGCTACACCTTC	CASSLDRGWFDYGYTF
TRBD1	TRBV6-5	TRBJ2-7	-	TGTGCCAGCTCCAAAGGGGACAGTATCCGCGAGCAGTACTTC	CASSKGDSIREQYF
-	TRBV7-2	TRBJ2-7	-	TGTGCCAGCAGCTTAGGAGCAGGGCGTACCTCCTACGAGCAGTACTTC	CASSLGAGRTSYEQYF
TRBD2	TRBV9	TRBJ2-7	-	TGTGCCAGCAGCGTACGGGAGGACTATTACTACGAGCAGTACTTC	CASSVREDYYYEQYF
TRBD2	TRBV30	TRBJ2-5	-	TGTGCCTGGACCGGGGGCACGGGGGGGCCTGGGACCCAGTACTTC	CAWTGGTGGPGTQYF
-	TRBV12-5	TRBJ1-1	-	TGTGCTAGTGGGAAAGGGGTCACTGAAGCTTTCTTT	CASGKGVTEAFF
-	TRBV2	TRBJ2-7	-	TGTGCCAGCACAGCCCAGGGCGGTTTCTCCTACGAGCAGTACTTC	CASTAQGGFSYEQYF
TRBD2	TRBV6-4	TRBJ2-1	-	TGTGCCAGCAGTGGGGGGGGTAGTCGGTACAATGAGCAGTTCTTC	CASSGGGSRYNEQFF
-	TRBV7-2	TRBJ1-1	-	TGTGCCAGCAGCGTCCGGGGTCAAGGGAACACTGAAGCTTTCTTT	CASSVRGQGNTEAFF
TRBD2	TRBV4-3	TRBJ2-2	-	TGCGCCAGCAGCGAAGCTACTAGCGGGAAAGACACCGGGGAGCTGTTTTTT	CASSEATSGKDTGELFF
TRBD1	TRBV19	TRBJ2-4	-	TGTGCCAGTAGTACCCCAGGACAGGGTGTTGGGATTCAGTACTTC	CASSTPGQGVGIQYF
TRBD1	TRBV19	TRBJ1-6	-	TGTGCCAGTAGTATTAACCGAATTGGGACAGGGAACCCCTATAATTCACCCCTCCACTTT	CASSINRIGTGNPYNSPLHF
-	TRBV6-5	TRBJ1-2	-	TGTGCCAGCAGTTACTCACAGGAGTTCTATGGCTACACCTTC	CASSYSQEFYGYTF
-	TRBV11-2	TRBJ2-5	-	TGTGCCAGCAGCTCTTTATTATCTCAAGAGACCCAGTACTTC	CASSSLLSQETQYF
TRBD1	TRBV27	TRBJ1-6	-	TGTGCCAGCAGTAGGGACAGCTATTCACCCCTCCACTTT	CASSRDSYSPLHF
TRBD1	TRBV6-4	TRBJ1-4	-	TGTGCCAGCACCGGTAGAAGGGACAGGGGAGGGGAAAAACTGTTTTTT	CASTGRRDRGGEKLFF
-	TRBV5-6	TRBJ2-1	-	TGTGCCAGCAGTGTGCGGAACAATGAGCAGTTCTTC	CASSVRNNEQFF
TRBD1	TRBV5-8	TRBJ1-1	-	TGTGCCAGCAGCCCGAGGACAGGGGTGAACACTGAAGCTTTCTTT	CASSPRTGVNTEAFF
TRBD1	TRBV4-1	TRBJ2-7	once	TGCGCCAGCAGCCAAGGTCAGACTTGGGACAGGGCCTACGAGCAGTACTTC	CASSQGQTWDRAYEQYF
-	TRBV7-9	TRBJ1-5	-	TGTGCCAGCAGCTTAGAATCTCTTATCCCCCAGCATTTT	CASSLESLIPQHF
-	TRBV19	TRBJ1-1	-	TGTGCCAGTAGTGCAAGGAGGGACACTGAAGCTTTCTTT	CASSARRDTEAFF
-	TRBV5-1	TRBJ2-2	-	TGCGCCAGCAGCTTGAACAGCCCCACCGGGGAGCTGTTTTTT	CASSLNSPTGELFF
-	TRBV2	TRBJ2-2	-	TGTGCCAGCAGTGGGCAGGGGCTAAACACCGGGGAGCTGTTTTTT	CASSGQGLNTGELFF
-	TRBV1	TRBJ1-5	once	TGCACCAGCAGCCACTTTAGGGGGGGATACGGCAATCAGCCCCAGCATTTT	CTSSHFRGGYGNQPQHF
TRBD1	TRBV10-3	TRBJ1-5	-	TGTGCCATCAACAGACAGGGGCCGGGCAATCAGCCCCAGCATTTT	CAINRQGPGNQPQHF
-	TRBV28	TRBJ1-3	-	TGTGCCAGCAAGGACACCAGCTCTGGAAACACCATATATTTT	CASKDTSSGNTIYF
-	TRBV4-3	TRBJ2-7	-	TGCGCCAGCAGCCCCCTTTCAACAGGGACCGAGCAGTACTTC	CASSPLSTGTEQYF
TRBD2	TRBV4-1	TRBJ2-1	-	TGCGCCAGCAGCCTAGCGGGGAGCTCCTACAATGAGCAGTTCTTC	CASSLAGSSYNEQFF